The present T cell receptor (beta chain) was sequenced within a study of shared clonotypes between healthy human individuals. As for the study in general: Two female and three male donors aged 18 to 49 were enrolled. CD8 memory received one plate per donor, CD8 naive two, CD4 memory three and CD4 naive three.

V was cut by 8 bases and J by 1 base, with 11 bases left in between. This CDR3 has 13 residues. Germline V CDR1 and CDR2: LNHDA, SQIVND (reference sequence). Using immunoSEQ multiplex PCR, the repertoire was profiled, and TCRdb retains in-frame clones only, with some absent. The sample carries around 2,000,000 clones, 85% to 95% recorded once. The sequenced material came from naive CD4+ T cells sorted from blood. Noted subset: CD45RA+ positively selected. The rearrangement links TRBV19 to TRBJ1-1; D gene unclear. This clonotype was sampled from a man aged 18 to 29 in good health. The CDR3 DNA reads TGTGCCAGTGGACCGCTTGGGAACACTGAAGCTTTCTTT. Its protein product is CASGPLGNTEAFF.